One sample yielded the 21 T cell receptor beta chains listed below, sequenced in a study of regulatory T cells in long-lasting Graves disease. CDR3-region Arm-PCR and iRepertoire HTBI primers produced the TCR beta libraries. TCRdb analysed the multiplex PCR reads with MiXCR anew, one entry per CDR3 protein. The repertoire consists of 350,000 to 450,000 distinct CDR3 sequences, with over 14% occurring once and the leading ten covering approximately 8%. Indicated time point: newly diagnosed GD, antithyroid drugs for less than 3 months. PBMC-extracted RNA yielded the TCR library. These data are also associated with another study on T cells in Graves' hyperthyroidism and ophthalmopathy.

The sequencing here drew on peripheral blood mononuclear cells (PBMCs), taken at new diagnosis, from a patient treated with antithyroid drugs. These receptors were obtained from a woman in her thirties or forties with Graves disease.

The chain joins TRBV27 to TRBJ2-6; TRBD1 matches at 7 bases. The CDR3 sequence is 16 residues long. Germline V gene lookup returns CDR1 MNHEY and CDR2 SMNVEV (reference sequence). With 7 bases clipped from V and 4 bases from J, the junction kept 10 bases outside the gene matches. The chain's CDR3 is CASTRTGGSGANVLTF. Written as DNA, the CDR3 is TGTGCCAGCACCAGGACAGGAGGCTCGGGGGCCAACGTCCTGACTTTC.

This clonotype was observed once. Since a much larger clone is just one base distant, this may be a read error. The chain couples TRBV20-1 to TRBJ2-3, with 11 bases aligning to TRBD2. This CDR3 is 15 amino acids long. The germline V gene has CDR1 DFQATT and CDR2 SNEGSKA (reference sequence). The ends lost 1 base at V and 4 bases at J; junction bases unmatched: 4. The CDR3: CSARGLAGIADTQYF. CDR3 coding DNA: TGCAGTGCTAGAGGACTAGCGGGGATCGCAGATACGCAGTATTTT.

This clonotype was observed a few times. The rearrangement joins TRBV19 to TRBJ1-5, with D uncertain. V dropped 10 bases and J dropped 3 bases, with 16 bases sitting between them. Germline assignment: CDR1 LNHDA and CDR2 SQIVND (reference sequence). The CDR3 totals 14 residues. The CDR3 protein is CATLNPGSNQPQHF. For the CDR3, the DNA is TGTGCCACCCTCAACCCGGGGTCCAATCAGCCCCAGCATTTT.

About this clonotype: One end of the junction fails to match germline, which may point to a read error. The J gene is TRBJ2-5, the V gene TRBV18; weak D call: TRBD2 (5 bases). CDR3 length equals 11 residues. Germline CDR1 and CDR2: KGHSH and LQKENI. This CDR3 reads CASSPYNERFF. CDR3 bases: TGTGCCAGCTCACCATACAATGAGCGGTTCTTC.

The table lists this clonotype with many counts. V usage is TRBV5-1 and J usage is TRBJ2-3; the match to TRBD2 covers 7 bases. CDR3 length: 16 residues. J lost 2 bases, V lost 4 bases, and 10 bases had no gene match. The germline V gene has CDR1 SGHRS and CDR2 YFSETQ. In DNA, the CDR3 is TGCGCCAGCAGCCCGGCGCGGGAGTCGGTCACAGATACGCAGTATTTT. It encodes CASSPARESVTDTQYF. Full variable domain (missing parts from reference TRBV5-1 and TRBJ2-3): KAGVTQTPRYLIKTRGQQVTLSCSPISGHRSVSWYQQTPGQGLQFLFEYFSETQRNKGNFPGRFSGRQFSNSRSEMNVSTLELGDSALYLCASSPARESVTDTQYFGPGTRLTVL.

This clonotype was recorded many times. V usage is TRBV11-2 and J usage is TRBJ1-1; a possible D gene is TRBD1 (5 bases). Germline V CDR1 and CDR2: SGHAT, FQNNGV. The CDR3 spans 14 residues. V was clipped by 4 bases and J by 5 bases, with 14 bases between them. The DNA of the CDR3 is TGTGCCAGCAGCTCCTGGCGGGGGAATACTGAAGCTTTCTTT. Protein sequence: CASSSWRGNTEAFF.

Here the CDR3 DNA reads TGCAGTGCTAGAGATCATAAGGGGAGGAACACTGAAGCTTTCTTT. Amino acids: CSARDHKGRNTEAFF. The chain employs TRBV20-1 and TRBJ1-1, with D perhaps matching TRBD1 (5 bases). CDR1 is DFQATT and CDR2 is SNEGSKA in the germline V gene (reference sequence). This CDR3 region has 15 residues. The V gene lost 0 bases and the J gene lost 1 base, with 12 bases spanning the gap.

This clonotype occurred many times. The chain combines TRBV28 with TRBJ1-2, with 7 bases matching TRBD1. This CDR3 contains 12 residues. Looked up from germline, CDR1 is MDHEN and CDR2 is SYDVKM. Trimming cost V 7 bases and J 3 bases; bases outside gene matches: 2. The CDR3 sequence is CASTDRDYGYTF. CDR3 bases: TGTGCCAGCACCGACAGGGACTATGGCTACACCTTC.

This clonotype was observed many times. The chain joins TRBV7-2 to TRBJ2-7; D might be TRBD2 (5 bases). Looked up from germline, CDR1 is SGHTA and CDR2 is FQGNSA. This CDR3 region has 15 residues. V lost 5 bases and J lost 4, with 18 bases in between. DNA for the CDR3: TGTGCCAGCAGCCCAAGGGCACTAGATACATACGAGCAGTACTTC. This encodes CASSPRALDTYEQYF.

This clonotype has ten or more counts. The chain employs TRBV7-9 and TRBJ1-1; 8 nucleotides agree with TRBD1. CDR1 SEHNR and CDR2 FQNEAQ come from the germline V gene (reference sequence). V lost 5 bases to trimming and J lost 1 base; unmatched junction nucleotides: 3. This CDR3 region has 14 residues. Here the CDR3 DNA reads TGTGCCAGCAGCCCGACAGGGGAGAACACTGAAGCTTTCTTT. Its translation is CASSPTGENTEAFF. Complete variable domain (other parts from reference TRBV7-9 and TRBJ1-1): DTGVSQNPRHKITKRGQNVTFRCDPISEHNRLYWYRQTLGQGPEFLTYFQNEAQLEKSRLLSDRFSAERPKGSFSTLEIQRTEQGDSAMYLCASSPTGENTEAFFGQGTRLTVV.

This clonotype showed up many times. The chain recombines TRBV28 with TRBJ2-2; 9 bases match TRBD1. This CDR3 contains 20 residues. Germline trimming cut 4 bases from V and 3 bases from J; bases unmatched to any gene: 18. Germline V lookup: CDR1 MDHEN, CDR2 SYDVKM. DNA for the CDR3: TGTGCCAGCAGTTCCATACCCCCCAGCGGGACAGGGAAAGACACCGGGGAGCTGTTTTTT. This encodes CASSSIPPSGTGKDTGELFF.

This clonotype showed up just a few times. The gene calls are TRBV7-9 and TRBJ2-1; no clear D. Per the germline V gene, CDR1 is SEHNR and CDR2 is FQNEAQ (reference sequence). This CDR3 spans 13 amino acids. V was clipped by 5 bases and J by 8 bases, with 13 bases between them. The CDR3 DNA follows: TGTGCCAGCAGCCCGAAAGATGATGATGAGCAGTTCTTC. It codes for CASSPKDDDEQFF.

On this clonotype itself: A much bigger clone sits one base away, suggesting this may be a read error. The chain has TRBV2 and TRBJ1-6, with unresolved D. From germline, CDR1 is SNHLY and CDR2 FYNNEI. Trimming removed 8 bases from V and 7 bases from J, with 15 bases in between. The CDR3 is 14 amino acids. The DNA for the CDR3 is TGTGCCAGCGGGAGAGACATAGGGAATTCACCCCTCCACTTT. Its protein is CASGRDIGNSPLHF.

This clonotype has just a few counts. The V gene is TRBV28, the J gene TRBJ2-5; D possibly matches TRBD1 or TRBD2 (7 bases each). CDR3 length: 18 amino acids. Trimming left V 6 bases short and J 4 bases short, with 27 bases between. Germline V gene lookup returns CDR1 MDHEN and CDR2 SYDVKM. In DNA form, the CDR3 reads TGTGCCAGCAGCCAAGAGCGGGGCCTGACAGGGCCCCCAGAGACCCAGTACTTC. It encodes CASSQERGLTGPPETQYF. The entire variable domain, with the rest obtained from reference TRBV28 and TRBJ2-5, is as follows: DVKVTQSSRYLVKRTGEKVFLECVQDMDHENMFWYRQDPGLGLRLIYFSYDVKMKEKGDIPEGYSVSREKKERFSLILESASTNQTSMYLCASSQERGLTGPPETQYFGPGTRLLVL.

The CDR3 loop is CASTWGGVYNEQFF. The CDR3 DNA reads TGTGCCAGCACCTGGGGGGGGGTGTACAATGAGCAGTTCTTC. V usage is TRBV13 and J usage is TRBJ2-1; 7 nucleotides agree with TRBD2. Looked up from germline, CDR1 is PRHDT and CDR2 is FYEKMQ (reference sequence). The CDR3 runs to 14 residues. V gave up 7 bases and J gave up 4 bases; unmatched junction bases: 7.

CDR3 nucleotide sequence: TGTGCCAGCAGCCACGCCATCTTAGCGGGGATAAGAAGTAATTCACCCCTCCACTTT. This encodes CASSHAILAGIRSNSPLHF. J is TRBJ1-6 and V is TRBV3-1; the D is unclear. V was clipped by 3 bases and J by 6 bases, with 24 bases between them. The CDR3 runs to 19 residues. The germline V gene has CDR1 LGHDT and CDR2 YNNKEL (reference sequence). The variable domain in full, with the rest retrieved from reference TRBV3-1 and TRBJ1-6, is DTAVSQTPKYLVTQMGNDKSIKCEQNLGHDTMYWYKQDSKKFLKIMFSYNNKELIINETVPNRFSPKSPDKAHLNLHINSLELGDSAVYFCASSHAILAGIRSNSPLHFGNGTRLTVT.

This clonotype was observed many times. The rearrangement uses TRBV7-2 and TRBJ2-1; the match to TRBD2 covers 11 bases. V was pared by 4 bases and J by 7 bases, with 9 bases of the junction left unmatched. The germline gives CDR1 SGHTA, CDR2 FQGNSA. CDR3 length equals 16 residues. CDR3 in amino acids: CASSSLGLAARNEQFF. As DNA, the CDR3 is TGTGCCAGCAGCTCCCTGGGACTAGCGGCAAGAAATGAGCAGTTCTTC.

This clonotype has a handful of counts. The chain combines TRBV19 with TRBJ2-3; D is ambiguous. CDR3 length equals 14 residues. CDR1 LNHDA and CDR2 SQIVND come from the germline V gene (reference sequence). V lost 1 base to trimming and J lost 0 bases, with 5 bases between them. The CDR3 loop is CASSIATSTDTQYF. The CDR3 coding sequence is TGTGCCAGTAGTATAGCAACTAGCACAGATACGCAGTATTTT.

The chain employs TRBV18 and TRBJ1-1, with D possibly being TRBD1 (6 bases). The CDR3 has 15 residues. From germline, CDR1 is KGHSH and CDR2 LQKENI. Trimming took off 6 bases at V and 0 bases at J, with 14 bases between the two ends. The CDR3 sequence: CASSPAGTLNTEAFF. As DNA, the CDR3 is TGTGCCAGCTCCCCTGCCGGGACACTGAACACTGAAGCTTTCTTT.

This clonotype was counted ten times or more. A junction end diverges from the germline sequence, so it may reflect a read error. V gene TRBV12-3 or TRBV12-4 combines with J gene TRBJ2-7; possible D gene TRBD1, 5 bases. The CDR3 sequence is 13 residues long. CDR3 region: CASSGTRAGSASF. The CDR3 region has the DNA TGTGCCAGCAGTGGTACTCGGGCAGGGTCTGCTTCCTTC.

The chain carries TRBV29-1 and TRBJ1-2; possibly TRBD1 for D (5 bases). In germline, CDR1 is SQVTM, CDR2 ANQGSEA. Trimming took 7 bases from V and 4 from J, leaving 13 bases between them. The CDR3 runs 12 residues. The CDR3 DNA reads TGCAGCGCCGAGGCAGGGCTCTATGGCTACACCTTC. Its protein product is CSAEAGLYGYTF.